This TCR beta chain was sequenced in a study of cytomegalovirus exposure and HLA in healthy donors. Overall study context: Most genotyped donors, roughly 83% of more than 300, had Caucasian-associated genetic ancestry.

Germline lookup yields CDR1 LGHNA and CDR2 YNFKEQ. V dropped 0 bases and J dropped 8; count of bases not matched to a gene: 10. This CDR3 has 16 amino acids. In nominal health when sampled, donors likely had unrecorded immune exposures nonetheless. General study points: The classifier reportedly diagnosed cytomegalovirus status with high sensitivity and specificity. In a later analysis, around 18,000 TCR beta sequences were associated with HLA alleles at 0.05 false discovery rate.

PCR amplification relied on 60 Vbeta primers (plus 13 Jbeta primers). The data were produced by immunoSEQ multiplex PCR, yet TCRdb's version contains in-frame clones alone and is incomplete. The repertoire has about 120,000 clones, around three quarters of them found once; the top ten carry 2.5% to 3.5%. Concerning this clone itself: Antigen unknown.

The chain links TRBV4-2 to TRBJ2-1, with TRBD2 matching over 7 bases. This clonotype originated in a woman between 25 and 40 years old in good health and CMV-seropositive. The sample consisted of PBMCs. DNA for the CDR3: TGTGCCAGCAGCCAAGATGTGGGGGAGGGTCGCGATGAGCAGTTCTTC. It encodes CASSQDVGEGRDEQFF.